These 15 T cell receptor beta chains came from one sample sequenced in a study of cytomegalovirus exposure and HLA in healthy donors. Libraries were prepared by immunoSEQ multiplex PCR; TCRdb keeps only in-frame clonotypes and omits some of them. The repertoire includes 85,000 to 120,000 clones, about 87% of them detected once, and 1.5% to 2% sits in the top ten. Source material: PBMCs. These receptors all stem from a woman younger than 35 in good health and CMV-seropositive.

As for this clone: The sample carries other DNA sequences with the same CDR3. V gene TRBV27 combines with J gene TRBJ2-7, with D possibly being TRBD2 (6 bases). The V gene lost 2 bases and the J gene lost 3 bases, with 8 bases spanning the gap. Germline V gene sequence: CDR1 MNHEY, CDR2 SMNVEV (reference sequence). The CDR3 covers 13 residues. CDR3 nucleotides: TGTGCCAGCAGTTTAGGGAGGAACTACGAGCAGTACTTC. As protein: CASSLGRNYEQYF.

This chain links TRBV25-1 with TRBJ1-2; D uncertain. V was cut by 4 bases and J by 5 bases, with 17 bases left in between. The CDR3 is made up of 15 amino acids. Germline CDR1 and CDR2: MGHDK and SYGVNS. Written as DNA, the CDR3 is TGTGCCAGCAGTGGAGACGGAGACTCACTGTATGGCTACACCTTC. This codes for CASSGDGDSLYGYTF.

The chain uses TRBV6-5 and TRBJ1-4; TRBD1 agrees at 9 bases. This CDR3 is 14 amino acids long. Unmatched junction bases numbered 4, after V lost 5 bases and J lost 6 bases. The germline gives CDR1 MNHEY, CDR2 SVGAGI. This CDR3 reads CASSKTGGDEKLFF. The CDR3 region has the DNA TGTGCCAGCAGTAAGACAGGGGGGGATGAAAAACTGTTTTTT.

This clone appeared a single time. V usage is TRBV6-6 and J usage is TRBJ1-5, with a weak D call TRBD1 (5 bases). The V end lost 8 bases, the J end lost 7 bases, and 12 bases lay between the germline ends. Per the germline V gene, CDR1 is MNHNY and CDR2 is SVGAGI (reference sequence). The CDR3 runs to 12 residues. Here the CDR3 reads CASEAGHQPQHF. In DNA form, the CDR3 reads TGTGCCAGCGAGGCAGGGCACCAGCCCCAGCATTTT.

The sample holds one count of this clone. This chain connects TRBV19 to TRBJ1-5; 8 bases are shared with TRBD1. Germline CDR1 is LNHDA and CDR2 is SQIVND (reference sequence). The CDR3 covers 17 residues. J was trimmed by 0 bases and V by 3 bases; bases with no gene match: 7. DNA of the CDR3: TGTGCCAGTAGTATTTTGGGGACAGGTTATAGCAATCAGCCCCAGCATTTT. It encodes CASSILGTGYSNQPQHF.

This clone was seen a single time. CDR3 in amino acids: CASSFGGGGTDTQYF. The CDR3 coding sequence is TGTGCCAGCAGCTTTGGCGGGGGGGGCACAGATACGCAGTATTTT. The chain is built from TRBV7-2 and TRBJ2-3; TRBD2 matches 9 bases. CDR3 length: 15 amino acids. Germline V gene data show CDR1 as SGHTA and CDR2 as FQGNSA. The V segment lost 3 bases and the J segment 1 base; nucleotides outside the gene matches: 2.

The chain has TRBV2 and TRBJ2-3, with no clear D. CDR3 length equals 15 residues. The V end lost 3 bases, the J end lost 2 bases, and 12 bases lay between the germline ends. CDR1 and CDR2 from the germline V gene are SNHLY and FYNNEI. The CDR3 DNA reads as TGTGCCAGCAGTGAGAATAGCCTCTTCACAGATACGCAGTATTTT. Translation gives CASSENSLFTDTQYF.

The CDR3 DNA sequence: TGTGCCAGCAGCTTCGGTGAGACAGGGGGAAAACTGTTTTTT. Protein product: CASSFGETGGKLFF. V gene TRBV7-9 combines with J gene TRBJ1-4; 9 nucleotides line up with TRBD1. The germline V gene encodes CDR1 SEHNR and CDR2 FQNEAQ (reference sequence). The trim removed 3 bases at V and 10 bases at J, leaving 6 bases unmatched. This CDR3 has 14 amino acids.

This rearrangement joins TRBV5-1 to TRBJ1-1, with 8 bases identical to TRBD1. Looked up from germline, CDR1 is SGHRS and CDR2 is YFSETQ. With V trimmed by 3 bases and J by 1 base, 2 bases remained unmatched. The CDR3 totals 14 residues. The chain's CDR3 is CASSWGTGNTEAFF. DNA for the CDR3: TGCGCCAGCAGCTGGGGGACAGGGAACACTGAAGCTTTCTTT.

The chain joins TRBV5-4 to TRBJ2-5; 7 bases line up with TRBD1. The CDR3 covers 14 residues. With V trimmed by 0 bases and J by 2 bases, 1 base remained unmatched. Germline lookup yields CDR1 SGHNT and CDR2 YYREEE (reference sequence). The CDR3 is CASSLGGQQETQYF. The DNA for the CDR3 is TGTGCCAGCAGCTTGGGGGGACAGCAAGAGACCCAGTACTTC.

CDR3 nucleotides: TGTGCCAGCAGTGACAGTAGAGGAACCCTCCACTTT. This sequence encodes CASSDSRGTLHF. V is TRBV2 and J is TRBJ1-6, with no clear D. V lost 3 bases, J lost 14 bases, and 11 bases lay in between. Germline V gene sequence: CDR1 SNHLY, CDR2 FYNNEI. The CDR3 length is 12 residues. The complete variable domain, with remaining parts taken from reference TRBV2 and TRBJ1-6, reads EPEVTQTPSHQVTQMGQEVILRCVPISNHLYFYWYRQILGQKVEFLVSFYNNEISEKSEIFDDQFSVERPDGSNFTLKIRSTKLEDSAMYFCASSDSRGTLHFGNGTRLTVT.

The rearrangement joins TRBV6-5 to TRBJ1-4; TRBD1 aligns across 7 bases. Trimming cost V 6 bases and J 3 bases; bases outside gene matches: 4. The CDR3 consists of 14 residues. Looked up from germline, CDR1 is MNHEY and CDR2 is SVGAGI. CDR3 residues: CASRTQGSNEKLFF. The CDR3 nucleotides read TGTGCCAGCAGAACACAGGGGTCTAATGAAAAACTGTTTTTT.

The chain employs TRBV4-2 and TRBJ2-7; 8 bases are shared with TRBD2. The trim removed 4 bases at V and 3 bases at J, leaving 8 bases unmatched. The germline V gene has CDR1 LGHNA and CDR2 YNFKEQ. The CDR3 is 15 residues long. CDR3 in amino acids: CASSLGLGGVYEQYF. CDR3 nucleotide sequence: TGTGCCAGCAGCCTGGGACTAGGGGGGGTCTACGAGCAGTACTTC.

This chain connects TRBV9 to TRBJ2-5; 9 bases fit TRBD1. After removal of 4 bases from V and 1 base from J, the junction contained 8 bases not matched to a gene. Germline V gene lookup returns CDR1 SGDLS and CDR2 YYNGEE. The CDR3 spans 16 residues. The CDR3 spells CASSPRTGDRQETQYF. In DNA, the CDR3 is TGTGCCAGCAGCCCCAGGACAGGGGACCGCCAAGAGACCCAGTACTTC.

The gene calls are TRBV6-5 and TRBJ2-3; 8 bases align to TRBD2. After removal of 8 bases from V and 1 base from J, the junction contained 5 bases not matched to a gene. Looked up from germline, CDR1 is MNHEY and CDR2 is SVGAGI. The CDR3 covers 14 residues. As DNA, the CDR3 is TGTGCCAGCGGGGCAGCGGGGGGCACAGATACGCAGTATTTT. It is translated as CASGAAGGTDTQYF.